Below are 27 T cell receptor beta chains sequenced from a single sample in a study of OX40 agonist ivuxolimab in advanced cancers. Sequenced by immunoSEQ multiplex PCR; TCRdb stores in-frame clones only, minus some. This sample has tens of thousands of clones; around 93% occur once, and the top ten carry 0.35% to 0.55%. Sequenced material: CD4+ or CD8+ T cells sorted from blood, taken in a trial of the OX40 agonist ivuxolimab. The origin of the receptors is an adult with an advanced solid tumor such as melanoma, head and neck, liver or kidney cancer.

This chain joins TRBV11-3 and TRBJ1-1; D remains ambiguous. Germline CDR1 SGHNT, CDR2 YENEEA. The CDR3 is 13 amino acids. The V and J ends lost 2 bases and 1 base respectively, with 5 bases between them. Here the CDR3 reads CASSLSWNTEAFF. The CDR3 nucleotides read TGTGCCAGCAGCTTAAGTTGGAACACTGAAGCTTTCTTT.

This chain uses TRBV7-2 with TRBJ1-2, with D perhaps TRBD1 (5 bases). Germline CDR1 and CDR2: SGHTA and FQGNSA. The CDR3 is 15 residues long. V lost 5 bases to trimming and J lost 4 bases, with 17 bases between them. CDR3 sequence (DNA): TGTGCCAGCAGCACAAACAGAGGGGCGGGCTATGGCTACACCTTC. This sequence encodes CASSTNRGAGYGYTF.

The V gene is TRBV11-3, the J gene TRBJ1-2; 7 bases map to TRBD1. Germline V gene sequence: CDR1 SGHNT, CDR2 YENEEA. The CDR3 is 15 amino acids. Trimming removed 5 bases from V and 2 bases from J; junction bases left unmatched: 8. DNA of the CDR3: TGTGCCAGCAGCCCGACACAGGGGACCAACTATGGCTACACCTTC. It is translated as CASSPTQGTNYGYTF.

The chain carries TRBV19 and TRBJ1-5, with 8 bases lining up with TRBD1. Trimming cost V 8 bases and J 5 bases; bases outside gene matches: 11. CDR1 LNHDA and CDR2 SQIVND come from the germline V gene (reference sequence). The CDR3 spans 15 residues. CDR3 loop: CASQGLTGDDQPQHF. The CDR3, as DNA: TGTGCCAGTCAAGGTCTGACAGGGGACGATCAGCCCCAGCATTTT.

This clone was observed a single time. The V call is TRBV5-6, the J call TRBJ2-7, with D unclear. CDR1 and CDR2 from the germline V gene are SGHDT and YYEEEE. The ends were cut back, 0 bases at V and 7 bases at J, with 11 bases in the middle. The CDR3 has 13 residues. The CDR3 nucleotides read TGTGCCAGCAGCTTGGGGACGGCTGATGAGCAGTACTTC. Translating gives CASSLGTADEQYF. Complete variable domain (other parts from reference TRBV5-6 and TRBJ2-7): DAGVTQSPTHLIKTRGQQVTLRCSPKSGHDTVSWYQQALGQGPQFIFQYYEEEERQRGNFPDRFSGHQFPNYSSELNVNALLLGDSALYLCASSLGTADEQYFGPGTRLTVT.

CDR3: CAISGKVNTEAFF. The CDR3 DNA is TGTGCCATCAGTGGTAAGGTGAACACTGAAGCTTTCTTT. This chain links TRBV10-3 with TRBJ1-1; D ambiguous. The CDR3 totals 13 residues. Germline values: CDR1 ENHRY, CDR2 SYGVKD. V shed 4 bases and J shed 0 bases, with 6 bases lying between them.

This clone has a single count. This chain links TRBV30 with TRBJ2-5; D gene ambiguous. This CDR3 spans 12 amino acids. Trimming shortened V by 2 bases and J by 5 bases, and 9 bases separated the two germline ends. Germline CDR1 reads GTSNPN; CDR2 reads SVGIG (reference sequence). CDR3 DNA: TGTGCCTGGAGTCCGGGTATCGAGACCCAGTACTTC. Translating gives CAWSPGIETQYF.

V is TRBV28 and J is TRBJ2-7; 12 bases match TRBD2. Germline V gene sequence: CDR1 MDHEN, CDR2 SYDVKM. Trimming removed 6 bases from V and 6 bases from J; junction bases left unmatched: 3. The CDR3 contains 13 residues. CDR3 residues: CASRTSGRSEQYF. The CDR3 region has the DNA TGTGCCAGCAGGACTAGCGGGAGATCCGAGCAGTACTTC.

The genes are TRBV15 and TRBJ1-1, with TRBD1 matching 10 bases. J lost 3 bases, V lost 8 bases, and 3 bases had no gene match. The CDR3 runs to 13 residues. Germline values: CDR1 LNHNV, CDR2 YYDKDF (reference sequence). CDR3 nucleotide sequence: TGTGCCACCTGGGACAGGGGATACACTGAAGCTTTCTTT. This encodes CATWDRGYTEAFF.

The gene calls are TRBV6-5 and TRBJ2-1; D is possibly TRBD2 (7 bases). Trimming left V 5 bases short and J 5 bases short, with 16 bases between. Germline V lookup: CDR1 MNHEY, CDR2 SVGAGI. The CDR3 runs to 15 residues. CDR3 sequence (DNA): TGTGCCAGCAGTGGGGGCGGGGCGGGAGACAATGAGCAGTTCTTC. Protein: CASSGGGAGDNEQFF.

This clone has only one observation. J is TRBJ2-3 and V is TRBV25-1; D not resolved. This CDR3 region has 13 residues. V lost 2 bases to trimming and J lost 6 bases, with 9 bases between them. In germline, CDR1 is MGHDK, CDR2 SYGVNS. The chain's CDR3 is CASSEPLRDTQYF. CDR3 in DNA: TGTGCCAGCAGTGAACCGTTGCGGGATACGCAGTATTTT.

The chain couples TRBV30 to TRBJ2-6, with D perhaps matching TRBD1 or TRBD2 (5 bases each). The V gene lost 8 bases and the J gene lost 0 bases, with 17 bases spanning the gap. CDR1 and CDR2 from the germline V gene are GTSNPN and SVGIG (reference sequence). The CDR3 extends over 16 amino acids. For the CDR3, the DNA is TGTGCCCTAGACCCGGGACCAAGCTCTGGGGCCAACGTCCTGACTTTC. As protein: CALDPGPSSGANVLTF.

CDR3 sequence (DNA): TGTGCCAGCAGTTTAGTTCAGGGTAATCAGCCCCAGCATTTT. Protein: CASSLVQGNQPQHF. The chain recombines TRBV2 with TRBJ1-5; TRBD1 is a possible D gene (5 bases). Germline V gives CDR1 SNHLY, CDR2 FYNNEI. Trimming left V 5 bases short and J 4 bases short, with 12 bases between. CDR3 length: 14 residues.

The genes are TRBV7-2 and TRBJ2-1, with 10 bases fitting TRBD2. Germline trimming cut 5 bases from V and 7 bases from J; bases unmatched to any gene: 8. The germline CDR1 and CDR2 sequences are SGHTA and FQGNSA. This CDR3 has 15 amino acids. CDR3: CASSLWTSGENEQFF. The CDR3 DNA reads TGTGCCAGCAGCCTCTGGACTAGCGGCGAAAATGAGCAGTTCTTC.

This clone was observed once. The chain links TRBV5-1 to TRBJ2-3, with D possibly matching TRBD2 (5 bases). CDR1 and CDR2 from the germline V gene are SGHRS and YFSETQ. V lost 4 bases and J lost 3, with 18 bases in between. This CDR3 comprises 16 residues. CDR3 in DNA: TGCGCCAGCAGCCTCCCCCGGGAAATACGGACAGATACGCAGTATTTT. Protein: CASSLPREIRTDTQYF.

This clone was seen a single time. J is TRBJ2-4 and V is TRBV6-1, with TRBD2 matching 14 bases. The CDR3 runs 19 residues. CDR1 is MNHNS and CDR2 is SASEGT in the germline V gene. Trimming removed 0 bases from V and 0 bases from J; junction bases left unmatched: 4. The CDR3 region is CASSEAGTSGGLAKNIQYF. Here the CDR3 DNA reads TGTGCCAGCAGTGAAGCGGGGACTAGCGGGGGTCTAGCCAAAAACATTCAGTACTTC.

V is TRBV30 and J is TRBJ1-5; no definite D call. There are 13 residues in the CDR3. The ends were cut back, 0 bases at V and 4 bases at J, with 7 bases in the middle. The germline gives CDR1 GTSNPN, CDR2 SVGIG (reference sequence). CDR3 nucleotide sequence: TGTGCCTGGAGTGTGGGCCAGAATCAGCCCCAGCATTTT. It is translated as CAWSVGQNQPQHF.

The V call is TRBV7-2, the J call TRBJ1-2, with D hard to call. Per the germline V gene, CDR1 is SGHTA and CDR2 is FQGNSA. Trimming took 0 bases from V and 3 from J, leaving 8 bases between them. The CDR3 spans 14 residues. CDR3 amino acids: CASSLARGDYGYTF. CDR3 nucleotide sequence: TGTGCCAGCAGCTTAGCCCGCGGAGACTATGGCTACACCTTC.

The chain recombines TRBV14 with TRBJ1-2, with no clear D. Germline lookup yields CDR1 SGHDN and CDR2 FVKESK. This CDR3 comprises 14 residues. V was trimmed by 1 base and J by 4 bases, leaving 10 bases between them. This CDR3 reads CASSQGSESYGYTF. CDR3 nucleotides: TGTGCCAGCAGCCAAGGGTCCGAATCCTATGGCTACACCTTC.

The rearrangement uses TRBV18 and TRBJ1-1; 8 bases agree with TRBD1. Trimming at V came to 4 bases and at J to 5 bases, leaving 9 bases not matched to a gene. CDR3 length: 15 amino acids. Germline lookup yields CDR1 KGHSH and CDR2 LQKENI. The CDR3 is CASSRDTGGGTEAFF. CDR3 sequence (DNA): TGTGCCAGCTCACGCGACACAGGGGGTGGAACTGAAGCTTTCTTT.

V gene TRBV5-1 combines with J gene TRBJ2-1; TRBD2 matches 11 bases. This CDR3 is 17 amino acids long. The germline gives CDR1 SGHRS, CDR2 YFSETQ. The junction had 11 bases not matched to a gene; V was cut back by 3 bases and J by 6 bases. CDR3 residues: CASSSRLAGSGVNEQFF. CDR3 bases: TGCGCCAGCAGCTCCCGACTAGCGGGGAGTGGGGTCAATGAGCAGTTCTTC.

The chain couples TRBV7-9 to TRBJ1-1; D is uncertain. Trimming stripped 0 bases from V and 1 base from J, with 3 bases between. Germline CDR1 SEHNR, CDR2 FQNEAQ (reference sequence). There are 13 residues in the CDR3. CDR3 protein: CASSLAGNTEAFF. The CDR3 nucleotides read TGTGCCAGCAGCTTAGCGGGGAACACTGAAGCTTTCTTT.

The table lists this clone with a few counts. The rearrangement uses TRBV7-2 and TRBJ2-5; no reliable D call. The V gene's germline CDR1 is SGHTA and CDR2 FQGNSA. This CDR3 contains 14 residues. Trimming pared 9 bases from V and 2 bases from J, leaving 16 bases between. The CDR3 DNA reads TGTGCCAGTAGGACCAGGCGGCCTCAAGAGACCCAGTACTTC. Amino acid sequence: CASRTRRPQETQYF.

The J gene is TRBJ2-5, the V gene TRBV19; 13 positions agree with TRBD2. After removal of 6 bases from V and 2 bases from J, the junction contained 12 bases not matched to a gene. CDR1 is LNHDA, CDR2 SQIVND, per germline (reference sequence). This CDR3 spans 18 amino acids. CDR3 nucleotide sequence: TGTGCCAGTAGCCTCGGGACTAGCGGGACAATGTTTCAAGAGACCCAGTACTTC. Amino acids: CASSLGTSGTMFQETQYF.

The rearrangement links TRBV5-1 to TRBJ1-1, with D hard to call. Germline lookup yields CDR1 SGHRS and CDR2 YFSETQ. V was shortened by 0 bases and J by 1 base, with 4 bases between the two germline ends. The CDR3 spans 13 residues. The DNA of the CDR3 is TGCGCCAGCAGCTTGGCCGCGAACACTGAAGCTTTCTTT. This gives the protein CASSLAANTEAFF.

The V gene is TRBV5-3, the J gene TRBJ2-1; 7 bases are a match to TRBD2. TRBV5-3 is an ORF for which the function is uncertain. Trimming cost V 4 bases and J 4 bases; bases outside gene matches: 20. This CDR3 is 19 amino acids long. The DNA of the CDR3 is TGTGCCAGAAGCGCCTACCGCTCCAGCGGGATCACCCTATACAATGAGCAGTTCTTC. It translates to CARSAYRSSGITLYNEQFF.

CDR3 bases: TGTGCCAGCAGTGATTTCAGCGGGGCCTCATTCTACAATGAGCAGTTCTTC. This encodes CASSDFSGASFYNEQFF. V is TRBV25-1 and J is TRBJ2-1; 7 nucleotides align to TRBD2. Germline V lookup: CDR1 MGHDK, CDR2 SYGVNS. V was clipped by 3 bases and J by 3 bases; unmatched bases: 11. The CDR3 is 17 amino acids.